Each of the 32 T cell receptor beta chains below was sequenced from the same sample in a study of blood T cell repertoires in COVID-19. TCRdb's copy holds only in-frame clones and misses some; the assay was immunoSEQ multiplex PCR. Among 220,000 or so clones listed, approximately 85% were seen once. Sequencing used peripheral blood. These receptors were collected from a man aged 50-60 years who had recovered from COVID-19.

This chain uses TRBV5-4 with TRBJ2-1; 7 positions match TRBD2. The CDR3 extends over 16 amino acids. CDR1 is SGHNT and CDR2 is YYREEE in the germline V gene (reference sequence). V lost 4 bases and J lost 2; bases outside the gene matches: 9. CDR3 nucleotide sequence: TGTGCCAGCAGCCCCATTGGGGGGGACCCCTACAATGAGCAGTTCTTC. This sequence encodes CASSPIGGDPYNEQFF.

The chain uses TRBV6-5 and TRBJ2-1, with a tentative D call TRBD1 (6 bases). CDR1 is MNHEY and CDR2 is SVGAGI in the germline V gene. Trimming removed 8 bases from V and 0 bases from J, with 11 bases in between. The CDR3 runs to 14 residues. DNA of the CDR3: TGTGCCAGCGGGACACAGACCTCCTACAATGAGCAGTTCTTC. It is translated as CASGTQTSYNEQFF.

This chain uses TRBV7-2 with TRBJ2-7, with TRBD2 identical over 10 bases. CDR3 length: 14 residues. The J segment lost 7 bases and the V segment lost 2 bases, leaving 5 bases of the junction unmatched. The germline CDR1 and CDR2 sequences are SGHTA and FQGNSA. The chain's CDR3 is CASSLFSGRREQYF. Here the CDR3 DNA reads TGTGCCAGCAGCTTATTTAGCGGGAGGAGGGAGCAGTACTTC.

This clone was observed a handful of times. The junction and the germline gene differ at one end; a read error may be behind it. DNA for the CDR3: TGTGCCAGCAGCCTAGCGGGAGTAGTGGAGACCCAGTACTTC. This translates into CASSLAGVVETQYF. This chain connects TRBV7-2 to TRBJ2-5, with 10 bases matching TRBD2. Germline-derived CDR1 and CDR2 are SGHTA and FQGNSA. The CDR3 consists of 14 residues.

The rearrangement uses TRBV19 and TRBJ2-5; D is undetermined. The germline CDR1 and CDR2 sequences are LNHDA and SQIVND (reference sequence). The length of the CDR3 is 13 residues. Deletions cut 3 bases from V and 0 bases from J, with 5 bases between. The CDR3 region has the DNA TGTGCCAGTAGTATCCAGTACCAAGAGACCCAGTACTTC. It encodes CASSIQYQETQYF.

This clone was counted between two and nine times. This rearrangement joins TRBV6-6 to TRBJ1-3; 10 bases map to TRBD1. The CDR3 consists of 15 residues. Germline V CDR1 and CDR2: MNHNY, SVGAGI (reference sequence). J gave up 4 bases and V 6 bases, and 6 bases lay outside the gene matches. The CDR3 loop is CASRGDRGQGNTIYF. In DNA, the CDR3 is TGTGCCAGCAGAGGTGACAGGGGGCAAGGAAACACCATATATTTT.

CDR3 DNA sequence: TGTGCCAGCTCACCACCCTCAGGGATGGGCAATGAGCAGTTCTTC. Encoded protein: CASSPPSGMGNEQFF. The chain recombines TRBV18 with TRBJ2-1, with D maybe TRBD1 (5 bases). V gave up 0 bases and J gave up 6 bases, with 12 bases separating them. Germline assignment: CDR1 KGHSH and CDR2 LQKENI. This CDR3 is built from 15 residues. The whole variable domain, filled in from reference TRBV18 and TRBJ2-1, reads NAGVMQNPRHLVRRRGQEARLRCSPMKGHSHVYWYRQLPEEGLKFMVYLQKENIIDESGMPKERFSAEFPKEGPSILRIQQVVRGDSAAYFCASSPPSGMGNEQFFGPGTRLTVL.

This chain uses TRBV7-8 with TRBJ1-2; D is perhaps TRBD1 (6 bases). Germline V gene sequence: CDR1 SGHVS, CDR2 FQNEAQ. The CDR3 extends over 14 amino acids. V gave up 1 base and J gave up 8 bases, with 14 bases separating them. Here the CDR3 reads CASSLVNRVEGYTF. The CDR3 bases are TGTGCCAGCAGCTTAGTTAACAGGGTGGAGGGCTACACCTTC.

This chain links TRBV2 with TRBJ1-2, with a weak D call TRBD1 (5 bases). This CDR3 is 12 amino acids long. V lost 5 bases to trimming and J lost 4 bases, with 8 bases between them. Germline V gene sequence: CDR1 SNHLY, CDR2 FYNNEI. The CDR3 DNA is TGTGCCAGCAGTACACAGGCCTATGGCTACACCTTC. It yields the protein CASSTQAYGYTF.

This sequence joins TRBV5-1 and TRBJ2-3, with 9 bases that match TRBD2. The CDR3 runs 16 residues. Trimming cost V 3 bases and J 2 bases; bases outside gene matches: 7. Germline V lookup: CDR1 SGHRS, CDR2 YFSETQ. CDR3 sequence reads: CASSWRSGSPTDTQYF. The CDR3 nucleotides read TGCGCCAGCAGCTGGCGTAGCGGGAGCCCCACAGATACGCAGTATTTT.

The CDR3 region has the DNA TGCGCCAGCAGCCGCGCTAGCGGGAGGCAAAATGAGCAGTTCTTC. Translation: CASSRASGRQNEQFF. V and J are TRBV5-1 and TRBJ2-1; 11 nucleotides agree with TRBD2. This CDR3 spans 15 amino acids. CDR1 is SGHRS and CDR2 is YFSETQ in the germline V gene. Trimming took 4 bases from V and 7 from J; bases not matched to a gene: 7.

The CDR3: CASSYNKRGNYGYTF. For the CDR3, the DNA is TGTGCCAGCAGTTACAACAAACGGGGTAACTATGGCTACACCTTC. The rearrangement links TRBV6-2 or TRBV6-3 to TRBJ1-2, with no clear D. Germline CDR1 MNHEY, CDR2 SVGEGT. The CDR3 spans 15 residues. V was pared by 2 bases and J by 1 base, with 11 bases between.

V and J are TRBV5-4 and TRBJ2-1; 10 bases line up with TRBD2. Germline trimming cut 3 bases from V and 2 bases from J; bases unmatched to any gene: 2. The CDR3 has 15 amino acids. Germline lookup yields CDR1 SGHNT and CDR2 YYREEE (reference sequence). The CDR3 bases are TGTGCCAGCAGCTGGGGACTAGCGACCTACAATGAGCAGTTCTTC. Translated: CASSWGLATYNEQFF.

CDR3 sequence reads: CASSFPPVVPTDTQYF. CDR3 in DNA: TGTGCCAGCAGTTTTCCCCCGGTCGTCCCCACAGATACGCAGTATTTT. The chain recombines TRBV28 with TRBJ2-3; D is unclear. The CDR3 contains 16 residues. V shed 3 bases and J shed 2 bases, with 15 bases lying between them. In germline, CDR1 is MDHEN, CDR2 SYDVKM.

This chain uses TRBV10-1 with TRBJ1-1, with D unclear. Trimming pared 8 bases from V and 11 bases from J, leaving 15 bases between. This CDR3 spans 11 amino acids. Germline assignment: CDR1 WNHNN and CDR2 SYGVQD (reference sequence). The CDR3 sequence is CASLGGSWAFF. The CDR3 DNA reads TGCGCCAGCCTGGGAGGTTCGTGGGCTTTCTTT.

The V gene is TRBV27, the J gene TRBJ2-7, with unresolved D. The germline gives CDR1 MNHEY, CDR2 SMNVEV (reference sequence). V lost 6 bases to trimming and J lost 3 bases, with 18 bases between them. This CDR3 has 15 residues. The CDR3 coding sequence is TGTGCCAGCAGCCTCGCCTCCACCACTTACTACGAGCAGTACTTC. Amino acid sequence: CASSLASTTYYEQYF.

The chain recombines TRBV29-1 with TRBJ2-3; weak D call: TRBD1 (6 bases). Between the trimmed V and J ends, which lost 6 bases and 2 bases, there was a span of 18 bases. The V gene's germline CDR1 is SQVTM and CDR2 ANQGSEA. The CDR3 extends over 15 amino acids. The CDR3 loop is CSVGMGADYTDTQYF. In DNA form, the CDR3 reads TGCAGCGTCGGGATGGGGGCTGACTACACAGATACGCAGTATTTT.

This sequence joins TRBV14 and TRBJ2-3; a possible D gene is TRBD2 (6 bases). The CDR3 is 15 residues long. Trimming took off 2 bases at V and 2 bases at J, with 11 bases between the two ends. The germline V gene has CDR1 SGHDN and CDR2 FVKESK. This CDR3 reads CASSQPRDFTDTQYF. CDR3 in DNA: TGTGCCAGCAGCCAACCCCGGGACTTCACAGATACGCAGTATTTT.

The V gene is TRBV28, the J gene TRBJ1-2, with D possibly being TRBD1 (5 bases). The CDR3 runs to 14 residues. From germline, CDR1 is MDHEN and CDR2 SYDVKM. The ends were cut back, 8 bases at V and 3 bases at J, with 16 bases in the middle. CDR3 region: CASRSQGSDYGYTF. CDR3 coding DNA: TGTGCCAGCCGGAGTCAGGGCTCAGACTATGGCTACACCTTC.

The genes are TRBV6-1 and TRBJ2-4; D is perhaps TRBD1 (6 bases). Germline V gene lookup returns CDR1 MNHNS and CDR2 SASEGT. This CDR3 contains 15 residues. Trimming pared 2 bases from V and 0 bases from J, leaving 8 bases between. The CDR3 loop reads CASSEQGRAKNIQYF. CDR3 coding DNA: TGTGCCAGCAGTGAACAGGGGAGAGCCAAAAACATTCAGTACTTC.

J is TRBJ2-6 and V is TRBV28, with D unresolved. Germline values: CDR1 MDHEN, CDR2 SYDVKM. Trimming left V 6 bases short and J 0 bases short, with 18 bases between. The CDR3 is made up of 18 amino acids. CDR3 bases: TGTGCCAGCAGATCCGCAGCGTTCAGCTTCTCTGGGGCCAACGTCCTGACTTTC. Encoded protein: CASRSAAFSFSGANVLTF.

The chain recombines TRBV14 with TRBJ2-7, with 7 nucleotides matching TRBD2. The J segment lost 1 base and the V segment lost 4 bases, leaving 4 bases of the junction unmatched. This CDR3 is built from 14 residues. Germline CDR1 is SGHDN and CDR2 is FVKESK. The CDR3 DNA follows: TGTGCCAGCAGCCGGGGGGGACTGTCCTACGAGCAGTACTTC. This encodes CASSRGGLSYEQYF.

This chain uses TRBV4-2 with TRBJ1-4; D remains unclear. In germline, CDR1 is LGHNA, CDR2 YNFKEQ. V was pared by 1 base and J by 6 bases, with 15 bases between. The CDR3 runs 16 residues. CDR3 region: CASSQGRTETDEKLFF. The CDR3, as DNA: TGTGCCAGCAGCCAAGGACGAACAGAAACGGATGAAAAACTGTTTTTT.

The rearrangement uses TRBV10-1 and TRBJ2-2, with 8 positions matching TRBD1. V shed 6 bases and J 6 bases; nucleotides not matched to a gene: 12. Germline V lookup: CDR1 WNHNN, CDR2 SYGVQD (reference sequence). The CDR3 runs to 16 residues. This CDR3 is CASSPEGATGAGELFF. In DNA, the CDR3 is TGCGCCAGCAGCCCGGAGGGGGCGACAGGGGCCGGGGAGCTGTTTTTT.

This clone showed up just a few times. A junction end diverges from the germline sequence, so it may reflect a read error. The chain carries TRBV11-2 and TRBJ2-6, with a weak D call TRBD1 (7 bases). The CDR3 spans 16 residues. Germline values: CDR1 SGHAT, CDR2 FQNNGV. This CDR3 is CASSRTGEAGANVLTF. Here the CDR3 DNA reads TGTGCCAGCAGTCGTACAGGGGAGGCTGGGGCCAACGTTCTGACTTTC.

This chain uses TRBV27 with TRBJ1-3; no firm D call. The CDR3 runs 15 residues. Per germline, CDR1 MNHEY and CDR2 SMNVEV (reference sequence). The V and J ends lost 6 bases and 4 bases respectively, with 16 bases between them. The CDR3 sequence: CASSLSAGSGNTIYF. CDR3 nucleotides: TGTGCCAGCAGCTTAAGTGCGGGGTCCGGAAACACCATATATTTT.

Only one count was recorded for this clone. CDR3 in amino acids: CASSVGGMNTEAFF. The CDR3 nucleotides are TGTGCCAGCAGCGTAGGAGGGATGAACACTGAAGCTTTCTTT. The rearrangement joins TRBV9 to TRBJ1-1; D not resolved. The germline CDR1 and CDR2 sequences are SGDLS and YYNGEE. V was cut by 0 bases and J by 0 bases, with 6 bases left in between. The CDR3 runs to 14 residues. The full variable domain, rest sourced from reference TRBV9 and TRBJ1-1, is DSGVTQTPKHLITATGQRVTLRCSPRSGDLSVYWYQQSLDQGLQFLIQYYNGEERAKGNILERFSAQQFPDLHSELNLSSLELGDSALYFCASSVGGMNTEAFFGQGTRLTVV.

CDR3 loop: CASSLGRGREAAEQFF. For the CDR3, the DNA is TGTGCCAGCAGCTTAGGGAGGGGGCGGGAGGCCGCTGAGCAGTTCTTC. The chain links TRBV7-2 to TRBJ2-1, with a tentative D call TRBD2 (8 bases). This CDR3 region has 16 residues. Germline V gene lookup returns CDR1 SGHTA and CDR2 FQGNSA. Trimming shortened V by 1 base and J by 9 bases, and 19 bases separated the two germline ends.

As for this clone: At one boundary the junction diverges from the germline segment, which might be a read error. The chain is built from TRBV28 and TRBJ2-1, with 12 bases identical to TRBD2. The CDR3 loop spans 12 amino acids. Germline CDR1 is MDHEN and CDR2 is SYDVKM. CDR3 in amino acids: CASSPSRLAGVF. CDR3 DNA sequence: TGTGCCAGCAGTCCCTCAAGACTAGCGGGAGTCTTC.

This sequence joins TRBV9 and TRBJ1-5, with TRBD1 matching 7 bases. The germline V gene has CDR1 SGDLS and CDR2 YYNGEE. Trimming removed 0 bases from V and 6 bases from J; junction bases left unmatched: 3. The length of the CDR3 is 14 residues. The CDR3 is CASSVGAGGQPQHF. The CDR3, as DNA: TGTGCCAGCAGCGTAGGGGCAGGGGGTCAGCCCCAGCATTTT.

The chain has TRBV12-3 or TRBV12-4 and TRBJ2-7; D is perhaps TRBD2 (6 bases). The length of the CDR3 is 13 residues. V was clipped by 6 bases and J by 4 bases, with 13 bases between them. The CDR3 protein is CASSPYSGYEQYF. Written as DNA, the CDR3 is TGTGCCAGCAGCCCTTATAGCGGTTACGAGCAGTACTTC.

This clone came up a few times. The chain couples TRBV5-3 to TRBJ2-2; no definite D call. TRBV5-3 is labeled an ORF, and its function is uncertain. CDR3 length: 12 amino acids. V was cut by 4 bases and J by 3 bases, with 4 bases left in between. Here the CDR3 DNA reads TGTGCCAGAAGCCCCGACACCGGGGAGCTGTTTTTT. The encoded protein is CARSPDTGELFF.